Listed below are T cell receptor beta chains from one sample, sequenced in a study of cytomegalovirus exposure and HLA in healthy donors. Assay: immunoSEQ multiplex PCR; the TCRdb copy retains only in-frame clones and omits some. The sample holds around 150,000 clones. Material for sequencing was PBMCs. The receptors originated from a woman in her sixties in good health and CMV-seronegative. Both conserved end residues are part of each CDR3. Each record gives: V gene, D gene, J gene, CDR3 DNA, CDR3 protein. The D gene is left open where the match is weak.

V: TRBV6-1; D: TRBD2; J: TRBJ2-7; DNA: TGTGCCAGCAGTGCGGGAGGAGACCTTCCCTACGAGCAGTACTTC; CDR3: CASSAGGDLPYEQYF
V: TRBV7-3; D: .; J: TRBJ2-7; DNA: TGTGCCAGCAGCTTACGTCCGGGACACCCCTACGAGCAGTACTTC; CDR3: CASSLRPGHPYEQYF
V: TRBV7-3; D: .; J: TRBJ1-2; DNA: TGTGCCAGCAGCTCAGCGCCCCAGGGTAGGCGAGGCTACACCTTC; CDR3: CASSSAPQGRRGYTF
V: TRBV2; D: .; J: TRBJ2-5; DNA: TGTGCCAGCAGGAACAGGGTGGGCCTTCGGGAGACCCAGTACTTC; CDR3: CASRNRVGLRETQYF
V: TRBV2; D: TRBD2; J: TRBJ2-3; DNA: TGTGCCATCATCCTAGCTAGCGGGAGCCCAGATACGCAGTATTTT; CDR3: CAIILASGSPDTQYF
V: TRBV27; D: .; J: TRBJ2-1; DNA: TGTGCCAGCAGCTTAGGAGAGCTTTACCCAATGAAGCAGTTCTTC; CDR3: CASSLGELYPMKQFF
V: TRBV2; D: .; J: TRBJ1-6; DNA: TGCGCCAGCAGTTCGGGGGTGGTCGGACCCCTCCACTTT; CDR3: CASSSGVVGPLHF
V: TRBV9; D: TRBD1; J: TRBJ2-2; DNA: TGTGCCAGCAGCGTAGTTCAACAGGGGGCGAGACCCGGGGAGCTGTTTTTT; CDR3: CASSVVQQGARPGELFF
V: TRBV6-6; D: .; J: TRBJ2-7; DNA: TGTGCCAGCAGTCTACTGGGTGACTTTAACTACGAGCAGTACTTC; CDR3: CASSLLGDFNYEQYF
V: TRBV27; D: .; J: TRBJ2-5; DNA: TGTGCCAGCAGTTTACAGGCACTAGTCCAAGAGACCCAGTACTTC; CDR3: CASSLQALVQETQYF
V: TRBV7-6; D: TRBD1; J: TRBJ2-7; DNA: TGTGCCAGCAGCTTAGTGGGACAGGGCTACGAGCAGTACTTC; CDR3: CASSLVGQGYEQYF
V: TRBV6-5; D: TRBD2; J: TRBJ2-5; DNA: TGTGCCAGCAAACTAGCGGGGGGTCGGGAGACCCAGTACTTC; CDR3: CASKLAGGRETQYF
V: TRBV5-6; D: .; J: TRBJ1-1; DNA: TGTGCCAGCAGCTTGAGATTTAGCTCTGAAGCTTTCTTT; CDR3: CASSLRFSSEAFF
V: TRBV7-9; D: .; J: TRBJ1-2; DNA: TGTGCCAGCAGCCGAACAGGGCCCGGATCCTATGGCTACACCTTC; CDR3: CASSRTGPGSYGYTF
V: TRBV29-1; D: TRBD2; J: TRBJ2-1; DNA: TGCAGCGTTTCGTCGGGGACTAGCGGGGCGGTACAGTTCTTC; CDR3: CSVSSGTSGAVQFF
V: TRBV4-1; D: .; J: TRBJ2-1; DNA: TGCGCCAGCAGCCAAGAGGGGCGAGAGCAGTTCTTC; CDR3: CASSQEGREQFF
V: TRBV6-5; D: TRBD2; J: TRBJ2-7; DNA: TGTGCCAGCAGCTGGACTAGCGGGTACGAGCAGTACTTC; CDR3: CASSWTSGYEQYF
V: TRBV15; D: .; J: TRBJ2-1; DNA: TGTGCCACCAGCAGAGATCGAGGGGGTCCCTACAATGAGCAGTTCTTC; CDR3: CATSRDRGGPYNEQFF
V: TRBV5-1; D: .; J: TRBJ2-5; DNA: TGCGCCAGCAGACCGGGAGACCGACGTGGACCCCAGTACTTC; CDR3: CASRPGDRRGPQYF
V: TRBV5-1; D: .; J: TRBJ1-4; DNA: TGCGCCAGCAGCTTGCTTTTGGGATTGGAGGGGCATGAAAAACTGTTTTTT; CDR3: CASSLLLGLEGHEKLFF
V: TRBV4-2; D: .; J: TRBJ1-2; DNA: TGTGCCAGCAGCCAACTCGGGGAGGGTGAGCATGACGGCTACACCTTC; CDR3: CASSQLGEGEHDGYTF
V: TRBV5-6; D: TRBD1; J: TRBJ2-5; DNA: TGTGCCAGCAGCTTCCGACAGGGCGGAGAGACCCAGTACTTC; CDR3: CASSFRQGGETQYF
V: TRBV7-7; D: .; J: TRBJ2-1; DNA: TGTGCCAGCAGCCTCCAGGGGCTCGATGAGCAGTTCTTC; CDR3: CASSLQGLDEQFF
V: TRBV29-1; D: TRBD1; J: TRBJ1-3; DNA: TGCAGCGCCGGCGGGACAGTGCTGAATTTT; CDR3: CSAGGTVLNF
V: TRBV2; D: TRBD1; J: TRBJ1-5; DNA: TGTGCCAGCAGTCCGCAGGGGGGCAATCAGCCCCAGCATTTT; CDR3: CASSPQGGNQPQHF
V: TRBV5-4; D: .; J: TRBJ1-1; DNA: TGTGCCAGCAGCGTGGAACAGGGCTGGAGCACTGAAGCTTTCTTT; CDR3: CASSVEQGWSTEAFF
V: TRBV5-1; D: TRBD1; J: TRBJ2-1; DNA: TGCGCCAGCGGTCCGGGACAGGGGGCGAGCGTAAACTACAATGAGCAGTTCTTC; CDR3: CASGPGQGASVNYNEQFF
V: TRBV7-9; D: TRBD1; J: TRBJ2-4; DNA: TGTGCCAGCAGCTTAGCGGGACAGCTAGCCAAAAACATTCAGTACTTC; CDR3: CASSLAGQLAKNIQYF
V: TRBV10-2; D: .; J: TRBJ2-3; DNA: TGCGCCAGCAGGCACGGAGGCGGCTCAGATACGCAGTATTTT; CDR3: CASRHGGGSDTQYF
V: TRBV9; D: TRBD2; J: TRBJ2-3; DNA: TGTGCCAGCAGCCCGGGACTAGCGGGAGTTATAGATACGCAGTATTTT; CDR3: CASSPGLAGVIDTQYF
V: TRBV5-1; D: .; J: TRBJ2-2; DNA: TGCGCCAGCAGCTTGGGAGGTCTTAAGAACACCGGGGAGCTGTTTTTT; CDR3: CASSLGGLKNTGELFF
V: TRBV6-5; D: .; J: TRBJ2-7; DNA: TGTGCCAGCAGTTACCAAGGGGACGAGCAGTACTTC; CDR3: CASSYQGDEQYF
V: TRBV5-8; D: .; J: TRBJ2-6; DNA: TGTGCCAGCAGCTTGAAGACAGTCCTGACTTTC; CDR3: CASSLKTVLTF
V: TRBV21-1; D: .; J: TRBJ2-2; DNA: TGTGCCAGCAGCAACAGGACAGGGCGGTACACCGGGGAGCTGTTTTTT; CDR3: CASSNRTGRYTGELFF
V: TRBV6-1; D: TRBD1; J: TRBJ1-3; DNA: TGTGCCAGCAGTGAAGAAGGGGGCAGTACCATATATTTT; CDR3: CASSEEGGSTIYF
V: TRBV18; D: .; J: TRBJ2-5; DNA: TGTGCCAGCTCACCAGAGAGCCTCGGAGGAGAGACCCAGTACTTC; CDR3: CASSPESLGGETQYF
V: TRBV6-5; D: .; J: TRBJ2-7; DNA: TGTGCCAGCAGTTACTCGCCCTACTCCTACGAGCAGTACTTC; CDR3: CASSYSPYSYEQYF